Sequencing of this T cell receptor beta chain was carried out in a study of blood T cell repertoires in COVID-19. Study at large: Some COVID-19 samples were acute and others convalescent; all came from the United States, Italy and Spain.

CDR1 and CDR2 from the germline V gene are SNHLY and FYNNEI. The CDR3 extends over 16 amino acids. Trimming cost V 3 bases and J 0 bases, with 11 bases left between them. Authors' analysis steps: Researchers report that nucleated cell counts were estimated from reference gene primer amplification. Libraries were prepared by immunoSEQ multiplex PCR; TCRdb keeps only in-frame clonotypes and omits some of them. Clone size and the V and J calls come from that table; the DNA yielded D and trimming. This table has approximately 270,000 clones, 70% to 90% appearing once. This TCR was sampled from a woman between 65 and 79 years old with acute or convalescent COVID-19. The chain uses TRBV2 and TRBJ1-4, with D unresolved. The sample comprised peripheral blood. In DNA, the CDR3 is TGTGCCAGCAGTGACCTCCGGGGAGCAACTAATGAAAAACTGTTTTTT. Protein: CASSDLRGATNEKLFF. The full variable domain, rest sourced from reference TRBV2 and TRBJ1-4, is EPEVTQTPSHQVTQMGQEVILRCVPISNHLYFYWYRQILGQKVEFLVSFYNNEISEKSEIFDDQFSVERPDGSNFTLKIRSTKLEDSAMYFCASSDLRGATNEKLFFGSGTQLSVL.